The present TCR beta chain was sequenced within a study of blood T cells in healthy people across ages. A second about 6 to 12 cycle PCR used barcoded and J-beta primers. TCRdb passed the 5' RACE reads through MiXCR, listing each CDR3 protein once. The sample contains roughly 720,000 distinct CDR3 sequences, around half of which appear only once. Study-wide points: Donor CMV status, an unknown factor, possibly confounded changes in expanded clonotypes.

At least 5 micrograms of total RNA were extracted per sample. In regard to this clonotype: Its antigen remains unidentified.

The sequence came from a man older than 75 in good health. The sequenced material came from blood.

The CDR3 loop reads CSGSGTMNTEAFF. The CDR3 nucleotides are TGCAGCGGCTCGGGGACCATGAACACTGAAGCTTTCTTT. V usage is TRBV29-1 and J usage is TRBJ1-1; weak D call: TRBD1 (5 bases). The CDR3 sequence is 13 residues long. Trimming took 7 bases from V and 0 from J, leaving 12 bases between them. The germline CDR1 and CDR2 sequences are SQVTM and ANQGSEA.